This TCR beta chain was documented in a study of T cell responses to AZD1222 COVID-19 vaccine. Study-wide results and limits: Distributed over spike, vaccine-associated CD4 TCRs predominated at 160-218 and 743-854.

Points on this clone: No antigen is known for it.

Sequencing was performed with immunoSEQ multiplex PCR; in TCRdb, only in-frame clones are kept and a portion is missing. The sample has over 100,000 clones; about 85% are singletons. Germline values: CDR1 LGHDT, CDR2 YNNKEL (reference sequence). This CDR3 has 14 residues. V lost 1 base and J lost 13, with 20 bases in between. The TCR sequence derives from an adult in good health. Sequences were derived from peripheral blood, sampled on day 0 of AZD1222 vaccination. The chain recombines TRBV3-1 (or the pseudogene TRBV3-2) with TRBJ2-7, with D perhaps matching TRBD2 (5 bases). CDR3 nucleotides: TGTGCCAGCAGCCAAGCGGGTGATACAGCGGCCCCATACTTC. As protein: CASSQAGDTAAPYF.